This T cell receptor (beta chain) was found in a study of cytomegalovirus exposure and HLA in healthy donors. Study-level results: Researchers had no immune exposure information except CMV serostatus available. Per a later analysis, HLA-associated TCR beta chains showed more clonal expansion than other, equally common TCR beta chains.

This PCR relied on a set of 60 Vbeta primers and 13 Jbeta primers. In the authors' methods: A follow-up analysis tallied around 80 million unique TCR beta chains, approximately 10 million shared. TCRdb keeps only in-frame clones here, not all; method: immunoSEQ multiplex PCR. V and J calls and clone size are those listed in that table; D and trimming were worked out from the DNA. The sample lists over 110,000 clones, approximately 73% occurring once. Sampled while nominally healthy, donors likely had unrecorded immune exposures. Germline values: CDR1 SGHRS, CDR2 YFSETQ. V was shortened by 0 bases and J by 4 bases, with 11 bases between the two germline ends. There are 14 residues in the CDR3. As for this clone: The antigen is undetermined.

The sequence was collected from a woman in her thirties or forties in good health and CMV-seronegative. Specimen: PBMCs. This sequence joins TRBV5-1 and TRBJ2-7; D uncertain. CDR3 DNA: TGCGCCAGCAGCTTGGCGGCGGATTTTTACGAGCAGTACTTC. Translation: CASSLAADFYEQYF.